The 19 T cell receptor beta chains below were found in one sample sequenced in a study of cytomegalovirus exposure and HLA in healthy donors. The PCR had 60 Vbeta and 13 Jbeta primers. Sequencing used immunoSEQ multiplex PCR; TCRdb keeps in-frame clones, though not all of them. The table records about 150,000 clones, around 73% of them present only once. Material for sequencing was PBMCs. The source is a woman between 18 and 29 years old in good health and CMV-seropositive.

The rearrangement joins TRBV6-6 to TRBJ2-5, with D tentatively TRBD2 (5 bases). Germline CDR1 and CDR2: MNHNY and SVGAGI (reference sequence). Trimming took off 2 bases at V and 5 bases at J, with 12 bases between the two ends. CDR3 size: 14 residues. CDR3 sequence: CASSYGGAGETQYF. CDR3 nucleotides: TGTGCCAGCAGTTACGGAGGAGCCGGGGAGACCCAGTACTTC.

V is TRBV14 and J is TRBJ1-4; D is perhaps TRBD1 (6 bases). The CDR3 runs 15 residues. The V end was cut by 3 bases, the J end by 4 bases, with 12 bases between. Germline values: CDR1 SGHDN, CDR2 FVKESK. The CDR3 DNA reads TGTGCCAGCAGCCAGTCGCTAGGGGGTAATGAAAAACTGTTTTTT. Amino acid sequence: CASSQSLGGNEKLFF.

The table lists this clone with a few counts. The CDR3 region is CASSWGGSQGTEAFF. In DNA form, the CDR3 reads TGTGCCAGCAGCTGGGGAGGGAGCCAGGGCACTGAAGCTTTCTTT. The chain links TRBV11-1 to TRBJ1-1, with a weak D call TRBD1 (5 bases). The germline CDR1 and CDR2 sequences are SGHAT and FQDESV (reference sequence). The CDR3 spans 15 residues. Trimming stripped 4 bases from V and 4 bases from J, with 16 bases between. The complete variable domain, with remaining parts taken from reference TRBV11-1 and TRBJ1-1, reads EAEVAQSPRYKITEKSQAVAFWCDPISGHATLYWYRQILGQGPELLVQFQDESVVDDSQLPKDRFSAERLKGVDSTLKIQPAELGDSAMYLCASSWGGSQGTEAFFGQGTRLTVV.

This clone was detected once. The CDR3 is CASSSTGLNEKLFF. The CDR3 DNA is TGTGCCAGCAGCTCGACAGGCCTTAATGAAAAACTGTTTTTT. V and J are TRBV7-9 and TRBJ1-4, with a tentative D call TRBD1 (6 bases). V lost 4 bases and J lost 4, with 10 bases in between. Germline loops: CDR1 SEHNR, CDR2 FQNEAQ (reference sequence). CDR3 length equals 14 residues.

The chain employs TRBV6-5 and TRBJ1-1; no reliable D call. This CDR3 is built from 13 residues. The germline V and J ends were trimmed by 1 base and 7 bases, with 10 bases remaining between them. The germline V gene encodes CDR1 MNHEY and CDR2 SVGAGI. CDR3 residues: CASSYWEGNEAFF. The CDR3 DNA is TGTGCCAGCAGTTACTGGGAGGGAAATGAAGCTTTCTTT.

V is TRBV18 and J is TRBJ2-1; 8 bases fit TRBD2. The CDR3 spans 17 residues. Trimming at V came to 2 bases and at J to 8 bases, leaving 14 bases not matched to a gene. The V gene's germline CDR1 is KGHSH and CDR2 LQKENI. The CDR3, as DNA: TGTGCCAGCTCACCAAGGCCTAGCGGGCCCCCGGTGGATGAGCAGTTCTTC. This gives the protein CASSPRPSGPPVDEQFF.

The V call is TRBV7-2, the J call TRBJ2-7; possibly TRBD2 for D (6 bases). V lost 4 bases and J lost 3, with 13 bases in between. CDR3 length: 14 residues. Germline V CDR1 and CDR2: SGHTA, FQGNSA. The DNA of the CDR3 is TGTGCCAGCAGCTCAGGGACTTTCAGCTACGAGCAGTACTTC. Protein: CASSSGTFSYEQYF.

This rearrangement joins TRBV11-2 to TRBJ2-3; D is ambiguous. CDR1 is SGHAT, CDR2 FQNNGV, per germline. The CDR3 runs to 13 residues. V was shortened by 5 bases and J by 5 bases, with 11 bases between the two germline ends. CDR3 coding DNA: TGTGCCAGCAGCGAAGGTCGAGGAGATACGCAGTATTTT. Protein sequence: CASSEGRGDTQYF.

V gene TRBV4-3 combines with J gene TRBJ1-5; 7 nucleotides line up with TRBD1. In germline, CDR1 is LGHNA, CDR2 YSLEER. V was pared by 0 bases and J by 9 bases, with 14 bases of the junction left unmatched. CDR3 length equals 17 residues. This CDR3 reads CASSQEIRTGYEGPQHF. CDR3 DNA: TGCGCCAGCAGCCAAGAGATCAGGACAGGTTATGAGGGGCCCCAGCATTTT.

The chain carries TRBV4-3 and TRBJ2-7; TRBD2 might be the D (5 bases). V was pared by 0 bases and J by 3 bases, with 15 bases between. CDR3 length: 16 residues. Looked up from germline, CDR1 is LGHNA and CDR2 is YSLEER. CDR3 nucleotides: TGCGCCAGCAGCCAAGATACGCCTAGCAACTACTACGAGCAGTACTTC. Residues: CASSQDTPSNYYEQYF.

The chain is built from TRBV9 and TRBJ1-1, with 10 positions matching TRBD1. The CDR3 spans 15 residues. CDR1 and CDR2 (germline): SGDLS, YYNGEE. V gave up 4 bases and J gave up 5 bases; unmatched junction bases: 8. CDR3 DNA sequence: TGTGCCAGCAGCCCCCGGGACAGGGGTAGGACTGAAGCTTTCTTT. Protein: CASSPRDRGRTEAFF. The complete variable domain, with remaining parts taken from reference TRBV9 and TRBJ1-1, reads DSGVTQTPKHLITATGQRVTLRCSPRSGDLSVYWYQQSLDQGLQFLIQYYNGEERAKGNILERFSAQQFPDLHSELNLSSLELGDSALYFCASSPRDRGRTEAFFGQGTRLTVV.

This clone turned up a few times. The chain is built from TRBV5-4 and TRBJ2-5; 11 positions agree with TRBD2. V lost 0 bases and J lost 2; bases outside the gene matches: 0. The germline gives CDR1 SGHNT, CDR2 YYREEE (reference sequence). The CDR3 spans 15 residues. The DNA for the CDR3 is TGTGCCAGCAGCTTGGGACTAGCGGGACAAGAGACCCAGTACTTC. Translated: CASSLGLAGQETQYF.

This clone was found a few times. The V gene is TRBV7-9, the J gene TRBJ1-2; 8 nucleotides agree with TRBD1. J was trimmed by 8 bases and V by 4 bases; bases with no gene match: 6. The germline V gene has CDR1 SEHNR and CDR2 FQNEAQ (reference sequence). The CDR3 consists of 13 residues. This CDR3 reads CASSYPDRGGYTF. CDR3 nucleotides: TGTGCCAGCAGCTACCCTGACAGGGGAGGCTACACCTTC.

The chain joins TRBV30 to TRBJ1-2, with 8 bases that match TRBD1. The germline V gene encodes CDR1 GTSNPN and CDR2 SVGIG (reference sequence). Trimming removed 1 base from V and 5 bases from J; junction bases left unmatched: 3. CDR3 length equals 13 residues. CDR3 sequence reads: CAWSEGQEYGYTF. DNA for the CDR3: TGTGCCTGGAGTGAGGGACAGGAGTATGGCTACACCTTC.

The rearrangement joins TRBV5-1 to TRBJ2-5; TRBD2 matches at 10 bases. Losses at the gene ends were 0 bases for V and 5 bases for J; bases not matched to a gene: 10. CDR1 SGHRS and CDR2 YFSETQ come from the germline V gene. CDR3 length: 17 residues. CDR3 bases: TGCGCCAGCAGCTTGGCCGGGGAGCGGGGGGGCGAGGAGACCCAGTACTTC. Translating gives CASSLAGERGGEETQYF.

The V gene is TRBV4-2, the J gene TRBJ2-1, with 7 nucleotides matching TRBD1. There are 17 residues in the CDR3. V gave up 4 bases and J gave up 2 bases; unmatched junction bases: 11. In germline, CDR1 is LGHNA, CDR2 YNFKEQ. The CDR3 region is CASSLQRGQGTYNEQFF. In DNA form, the CDR3 reads TGTGCCAGCAGCCTCCAAAGGGGGCAGGGCACCTACAATGAGCAGTTCTTC.

This clone was observed a handful of times. The chain carries TRBV28 and TRBJ2-7; the D gene is possibly TRBD1 (6 bases). Trimming cost V 9 bases and J 0 bases, with 18 bases left between them. This CDR3 has 15 amino acids. In germline, CDR1 is MDHEN, CDR2 SYDVKM. The CDR3 nucleotides are TGTGCCAGAGTACGTAACCGGACAGACTCCTACGAGCAGTACTTC. The encoded protein is CARVRNRTDSYEQYF.

The V and J genes are TRBV6-1 and TRBJ2-7; TRBD1 agrees at 7 bases. V lost 6 bases, J lost 1 base, and 9 bases stayed unmatched. The CDR3 runs 15 residues. CDR1 and CDR2 (germline): MNHNS, SASEGT. DNA of the CDR3: TGTGCCAGCAGGGTGACAGGGACCGGATCCTACGAGCAGTACTTC. Protein sequence: CASRVTGTGSYEQYF.

The chain combines TRBV7-8 with TRBJ2-7; 12 bases fit TRBD2. Germline V gene sequence: CDR1 SGHVS, CDR2 FQNEAQ. This CDR3 region has 16 residues. The V and J ends lost 5 bases and 2 bases, in that order; junction bases with no gene match: 7. In DNA, the CDR3 is TGTGCCAGCAGCCCACAAACTAGCGGGGGGACCTACGAGCAGTACTTC. This gives the protein CASSPQTSGGTYEQYF.